This T cell receptor beta chain was sequenced in a study of T cells in Graves' hyperthyroidism and ophthalmopathy. Background on the study: Peripheral blood sampling occurred at initial diagnosis, before any treatment. Findings and caveats of the study: The model forecast ophthalmopathy, anticipating it by a median around 6.9 months before onset. Most clonotypes expanded in the thyroid (above 0.001) were also present in blood.

Trimming stripped 5 bases from V and 8 bases from J, with 15 bases between. The CDR3 is 13 residues long. The germline V gene encodes CDR1 WNHNN and CDR2 SYGVQD (reference sequence). Newly diagnosed hyperthyroidism patients aged 18 to 65 years had disease lasting under 2 months. Amplified TCR beta CDR3 regions derived from RNA transcripts. First-round RT-PCR with HTBI primers amplified the TCR CDR3 region. Each CDR3 protein gets one entry after TCRdb re-called the multiplex PCR reads with MiXCR. This sample has hundreds of thousands of distinct CDR3 sequences, with 15% to 20% found just once. This clonotype was seen only a few times. Its antigen is unidentified.

The TCR originated in a woman between 45 and 60 years old with Graves' hyperthyroidism that later progressed to Graves' ophthalmopathy. The J gene is TRBJ1-2, the V gene TRBV10-1; D is ambiguous. Sequencing input: blood. The CDR3 reads CASSPQREAGYTF. For the CDR3, the DNA is TGCGCCAGCAGTCCCCAACGGGAGGCGGGCTACACCTTC.